These 24 T cell receptor beta chains originate from one sample sequenced in a study of blood T cell repertoires in COVID-19. This table comes from immunoSEQ multiplex PCR, and its TCRdb copy is limited to in-frame clones, with some not included. The sample yields more than 50,000 clones, about 70% seen once. The sample comprised peripheral blood. All receptors come from a woman older than 75 with acute or convalescent COVID-19.

In its sample, this clone was seen a few times. V is TRBV12-3 or TRBV12-4 and J is TRBJ2-1; D may be TRBD2 (7 bases). The CDR3 contains 13 residues. Trimming cost V 10 bases and J 9 bases, with 19 bases left between them. The CDR3 nucleotides are TGTGCCACCCTCCGGGGGGCAAGGAGTGAGCAGTTCTTC. It yields the protein CATLRGARSEQFF.

The chain has TRBV5-1 and TRBJ2-7; weak D call: TRBD2 (5 bases). In germline, CDR1 is SGHRS, CDR2 YFSETQ. V was shortened by 3 bases and J by 2 bases, with 12 bases between the two germline ends. The CDR3 covers 14 residues. CDR3 amino acids: CASSSRPGTYEQYF. The CDR3 nucleotides read TGCGCCAGCAGCTCTCGACCGGGGACCTACGAGCAGTACTTC.

The chain employs TRBV6-2 or TRBV6-3 and TRBJ2-7, with D tentatively TRBD2 (6 bases). CDR3 length: 15 residues. Trimming left V 2 bases short and J 6 bases short, with 17 bases between. The germline V gene encodes CDR1 MNHEY and CDR2 SVGEGT. This CDR3 reads CASSYGSHRGIEQYF. CDR3 DNA sequence: TGTGCCAGCAGTTACGGTTCCCATCGGGGGATCGAGCAGTACTTC.

The chain recombines TRBV21-1 with TRBJ2-7; the D segment call TRBD2 is taken from the table without a DNA check. TRBV21-1 is flagged as a pseudogene. The CDR3 has 12 residues. CDR3 residues: CASSKFVDEQYF. Here the CDR3 DNA reads TGTGCCAGCAGCAAATTTGTAGACGAGCAGTACTTC.

The V and J genes are TRBV9 and TRBJ1-1, with D hard to call. The germline V and J ends were trimmed by 0 bases and 5 bases, with 14 bases remaining between them. Germline lookup yields CDR1 SGDLS and CDR2 YYNGEE. The CDR3 has 15 amino acids. The CDR3 bases are TGTGCCAGCAGCGTAGATCCGAACACGGAGACTGAAGCTTTCTTT. Translation: CASSVDPNTETEAFF.

The V gene is TRBV18, the J gene TRBJ1-2; 10 nucleotides align to TRBD1. From germline, CDR1 is KGHSH and CDR2 LQKENI. The CDR3 consists of 15 residues. Trimming cost V 3 bases and J 6 bases; bases outside gene matches: 7. DNA of the CDR3: TGTGCCAGCTCACCCCAGACAGGGGGCGCTGATGGCTACACCTTC. It codes for CASSPQTGGADGYTF.

This clone was counted a single time. The rearrangement uses TRBV2 and TRBJ1-1, with a weak D call TRBD1 (6 bases). Between the trimmed V and J ends, which lost 6 bases and 5 bases, there was a span of 16 bases. Germline assignment: CDR1 SNHLY and CDR2 FYNNEI. The CDR3 consists of 14 residues. CDR3 in DNA: TGTGCCAGCAGGGGAACAGGGAGCTTTACTGAAGCTTTCTTT. This encodes CASRGTGSFTEAFF.

This chain joins TRBV2 and TRBJ2-1; TRBD2 agrees at 9 bases. Per germline, CDR1 SNHLY and CDR2 FYNNEI. The J segment lost 2 bases and the V segment lost 7 bases, leaving 6 bases of the junction unmatched. This CDR3 is built from 15 residues. CDR3 DNA sequence: TGTGCCAGCACGGTCAGCGGGAGGACCTACAATGAGCAGTTCTTC. It specifies CASTVSGRTYNEQFF. Complete variable domain (other parts from reference TRBV2 and TRBJ2-1): EPEVTQTPSHQVTQMGQEVILRCVPISNHLYFYWYRQILGQKVEFLVSFYNNEISEKSEIFDDQFSVERPDGSNFTLKIRSTKLEDSAMYFCASTVSGRTYNEQFFGPGTRLTVL.

The chain uses TRBV21-1 and TRBJ2-5; the table's D call, TRBD2, has no DNA check behind it. TRBV21-1 is a pseudogene segment. CDR3 length: 13 residues. DNA of the CDR3: TGTGCCAGCAGCTTTCTTCCTCAAGAGACCCAGTACTTC. Its protein is CASSFLPQETQYF.

V gene TRBV10-3 combines with J gene TRBJ2-5; 16 positions match TRBD2. The CDR3 is made up of 21 amino acids. CDR1 and CDR2 from the germline V gene are ENHRY and SYGVKD. Unmatched junction bases numbered 18, after V lost 6 bases and J lost 2 bases. In DNA, the CDR3 is TGTGCCATCAGCAACCCCCGAGCAGGGACTAGCGGGAGGGCGGGACAAGAGACCCAGTACTTC. This encodes CAISNPRAGTSGRAGQETQYF.

The chain joins TRBV5-1 to TRBJ2-7; 9 bases are shared with TRBD1. With 5 bases clipped from V and 6 bases from J, the junction kept 9 bases outside the gene matches. Germline-derived CDR1 and CDR2 are SGHRS and YFSETQ. CDR3 length: 14 residues. The CDR3 loop reads CASSPEQGAFEQYF. The DNA of the CDR3 is TGCGCCAGCAGTCCCGAACAGGGGGCATTCGAGCAGTACTTC.

This chain uses TRBV29-1 with TRBJ1-4, with D perhaps TRBD1 (6 bases). CDR1 is SQVTM, CDR2 ANQGSEA, per germline. With 4 bases removed from V and 5 bases from J, the gap between germline ends came to 11 bases. The length of the CDR3 is 13 residues. In DNA form, the CDR3 reads TGCAGCGTTGGGTGGGGGCGCAATGAAAAACTGTTTTTT. Its protein product is CSVGWGRNEKLFF.

This clone was seen only a few times. This rearrangement joins TRBV4-1 to TRBJ2-1; 7 bases map to TRBD1. This CDR3 is 15 amino acids long. From germline, CDR1 is MGHRA and CDR2 YSYEKL. Germline trimming cut 1 base from V and 5 bases from J; bases unmatched to any gene: 5. CDR3 bases: TGCGCCAGCAGCCAAGTCCCCACAGGGGACAATGAGCAGTTCTTC. Its protein is CASSQVPTGDNEQFF.

This chain links TRBV6-2 or TRBV6-3 with TRBJ2-1, with 8 bases fitting TRBD2. J gave up 3 bases and V 0 bases, and 10 bases lay outside the gene matches. The CDR3 sequence is 18 residues long. Germline loops: CDR1 MNHEY, CDR2 SVGEGT. Here the CDR3 DNA reads TGTGCCAGCAGTTACTCCGCCCCCACGGGAGGGATCTACAATGAGCAGTTCTTC. This sequence encodes CASSYSAPTGGIYNEQFF.

In nucleotides, the CDR3 is TGTGCCAGCAGCTTAGCTGGGGGGAGGGCCTACAATGAGCAGTTCTTC. The encoded protein is CASSLAGGRAYNEQFF. The chain has TRBV7-6 and TRBJ2-1, with 7 nucleotides matching TRBD2. This CDR3 spans 16 amino acids. V shed 0 bases and J 2 bases; nucleotides not matched to a gene: 4. Germline loops: CDR1 SGHVS, CDR2 FNYEAQ.

The chain has TRBV3-1 (or the pseudogene TRBV3-2) and TRBJ1-4, with TRBD1 as a possible D gene (5 bases). Trimming removed 4 bases at V and 8 bases at J, with 11 bases between. The CDR3 consists of 13 residues. Looked up from germline, CDR1 is LGHDT and CDR2 is YNNKEL (reference sequence). The CDR3 DNA sequence: TGTGCCAGCAGCCCTCGGGGGATGGAAAAACTGTTTTTT. Encoded protein: CASSPRGMEKLFF.

The gene calls are TRBV9 and TRBJ2-5, with D maybe TRBD2 (6 bases). The CDR3 runs to 14 residues. From germline, CDR1 is SGDLS and CDR2 YYNGEE. V was cut by 3 bases and J by 2 bases, with 11 bases left in between. The CDR3 DNA reads TGTGCCAGCAGCGGGGGGGTGGAGCAAGAGACCCAGTACTTC. Amino acids: CASSGGVEQETQYF.

The J gene is TRBJ2-1, the V gene TRBV19, with TRBD2 matching over 7 bases. V lost 1 base and J lost 7; bases outside the gene matches: 10. Germline CDR1 LNHDA, CDR2 SQIVND (reference sequence). This CDR3 has 16 amino acids. CDR3: CASSIVGGSWGNEQFF. In DNA form, the CDR3 reads TGTGCCAGTAGTATAGTCGGCGGGAGTTGGGGGAATGAGCAGTTCTTC.

The DNA of the CDR3 is TGTGCCATCAGCAGCCAGGGGAGTCAGCCCCAGCATTTT. Residues: CAISSQGSQPQHF. J is TRBJ1-5 and V is TRBV10-3; D perhaps matches TRBD1 (6 bases). CDR1 is ENHRY, CDR2 SYGVKD, per germline. The CDR3 is 13 residues long. The V gene lost 6 bases and the J gene lost 6 bases, with 12 bases spanning the gap.

The rearrangement joins TRBV11-2 to TRBJ2-4, with D possibly matching TRBD1 (6 bases). Between the trimmed V and J ends, which lost 2 bases and 8 bases, there was a span of 10 bases. The CDR3 length is 13 residues. The germline V gene has CDR1 SGHAT and CDR2 FQNNGV. For the CDR3, the DNA is TGTGCCAGCAGCTTACAGGGGTTTGACATTCAGTACTTC. This codes for CASSLQGFDIQYF.

The chain has TRBV5-1 and TRBJ1-1, with a possible D match to TRBD1 (5 bases). Germline V lookup: CDR1 SGHRS, CDR2 YFSETQ. The germline V and J ends were trimmed by 4 bases and 5 bases, with 12 bases remaining between them. This CDR3 is 13 amino acids long. This CDR3 is CASSPGGGTEAFF. The CDR3 DNA sequence: TGCGCCAGCAGCCCGGGCGGGGGTACTGAAGCTTTCTTT. The full variable domain, with the rest looked up from reference TRBV5-1 and TRBJ1-1, is KAGVTQTPRYLIKTRGQQVTLSCSPISGHRSVSWYQQTPGQGLQFLFEYFSETQRNKGNFPGRFSGRQFSNSRSEMNVSTLELGDSALYLCASSPGGGTEAFFGQGTRLTVV.

The chain recombines TRBV28 with TRBJ1-2; D unresolved. Germline V gene data show CDR1 as MDHEN and CDR2 as SYDVKM. The CDR3 has 13 amino acids. Trimming pared 4 bases from V and 8 bases from J, leaving 14 bases between. CDR3 protein: CASSSPAVVGYTF. In DNA, the CDR3 is TGTGCCAGCAGTTCACCCGCGGTTGTGGGCTACACCTTC.

This rearrangement joins TRBV30 to TRBJ2-7; D unresolved. This CDR3 is 11 amino acids long. The V gene's germline CDR1 is GTSNPN and CDR2 SVGIG (reference sequence). With 2 bases removed from V and 4 bases from J, the gap between germline ends came to 6 bases. The chain's CDR3 is CAWSTFYEQYF. CDR3 DNA: TGTGCCTGGAGTACTTTTTACGAGCAGTACTTC.

The rearrangement uses TRBV5-5 and TRBJ2-7; tentatively, D is TRBD2 (6 bases). Between the trimmed V and J ends, which lost 0 bases and 2 bases, there was a span of 12 bases. The germline V gene has CDR1 SGHKS and CDR2 YYEKEE (reference sequence). This CDR3 region has 15 residues. The chain's CDR3 is CASSLGLSGAYEQYF. CDR3 bases: TGTGCCAGCAGCTTGGGCCTTAGCGGAGCCTACGAGCAGTACTTC.